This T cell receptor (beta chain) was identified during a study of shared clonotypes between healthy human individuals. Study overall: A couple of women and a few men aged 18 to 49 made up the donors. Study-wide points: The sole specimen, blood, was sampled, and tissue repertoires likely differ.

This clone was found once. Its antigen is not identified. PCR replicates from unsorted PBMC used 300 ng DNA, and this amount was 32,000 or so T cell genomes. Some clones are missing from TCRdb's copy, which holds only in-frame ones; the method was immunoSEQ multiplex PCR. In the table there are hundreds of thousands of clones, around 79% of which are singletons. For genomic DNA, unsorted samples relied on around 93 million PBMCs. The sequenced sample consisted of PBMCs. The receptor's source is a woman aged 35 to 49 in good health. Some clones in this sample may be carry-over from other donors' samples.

This CDR3 reads CASSGGELGETQYF. The DNA for the CDR3 is TGCGCCAGCAGCGGGGGCGAGTTAGGGGAGACCCAGTACTTC. V and J are TRBV5-1 and TRBJ2-5; D might be TRBD1 (6 bases). Germline CDR1 reads SGHRS; CDR2 reads YFSETQ. The CDR3 covers 14 residues. V shed 4 bases and J shed 5 bases, with 15 bases lying between them.